This TCR beta chain is drawn from a study of blood T cell repertoires in COVID-19. V trimming: 3 bases; J trimming: 3 bases; junction bases outside the gene matches: 6. CDR1 GTSNPN and CDR2 SVGIG come from the germline V gene (reference sequence). The CDR3 consists of 15 residues. The repertoire was sequenced with immunoSEQ multiplex PCR; TCRdb's copy has only in-frame clones and lacks some. The sample has about 200,000 clones, around nine tenths seen once. Sequenced: peripheral blood. This rearrangement joins TRBV30 to TRBJ2-2; 8 bases line up with TRBD2. The receptor comes from a man aged 45-65 years with COVID-19, enrolled during active disease. As DNA, the CDR3 is TGTGCCTGGAGATCAGCGGGAGCGGACACCGGGGAGCTGTTTTTT. It is translated as CAWRSAGADTGELFF. Looking up the rest from reference TRBV30 and TRBJ2-2 gives the full variable domain: SQTIHQWPATLVQPVGSPLSLECTVEGTSNPNLYWYRQAAGRGLQLLFYSVGIGQISSEVPQNLSASRPQDRQFILSSKKLLLSDSGFYLCAWRSAGADTGELFFGEGSRLTVL.